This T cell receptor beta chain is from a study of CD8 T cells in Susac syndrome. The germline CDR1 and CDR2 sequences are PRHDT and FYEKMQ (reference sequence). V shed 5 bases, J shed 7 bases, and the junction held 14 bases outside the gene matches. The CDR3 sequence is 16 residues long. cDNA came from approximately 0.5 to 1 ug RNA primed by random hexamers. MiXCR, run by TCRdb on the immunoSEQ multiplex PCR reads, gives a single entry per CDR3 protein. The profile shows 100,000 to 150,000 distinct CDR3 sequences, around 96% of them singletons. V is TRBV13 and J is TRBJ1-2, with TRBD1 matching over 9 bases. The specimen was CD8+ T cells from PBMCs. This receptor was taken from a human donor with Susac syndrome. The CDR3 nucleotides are TGTGCCAGCAGCCCGTATACAGGGGGCTCAGGTAGTGGCTACACCTTC. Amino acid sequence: CASSPYTGGSGSGYTF.